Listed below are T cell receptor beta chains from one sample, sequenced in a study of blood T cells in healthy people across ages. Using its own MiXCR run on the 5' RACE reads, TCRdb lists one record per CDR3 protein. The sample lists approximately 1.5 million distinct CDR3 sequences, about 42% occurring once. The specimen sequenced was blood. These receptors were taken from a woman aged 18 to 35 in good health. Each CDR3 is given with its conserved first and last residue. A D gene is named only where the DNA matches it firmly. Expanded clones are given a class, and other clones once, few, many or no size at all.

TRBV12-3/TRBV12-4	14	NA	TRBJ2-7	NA	CASSPSIQVYEQYF	TGTGCCAGCAGTCCTTCAATCCAGGTCTACGAGCAGTACTTC
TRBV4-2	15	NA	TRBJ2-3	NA	CASSQVGLATDTQYF	TGTGCCAGCAGCCAAGTCGGACTTGCCACAGATACGCAGTATTTT
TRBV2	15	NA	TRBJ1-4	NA	CASRDTGSRNEKLFF	TGTGCCAGCAGGGACACCGGGTCCAGGAATGAAAAACTGTTTTTT
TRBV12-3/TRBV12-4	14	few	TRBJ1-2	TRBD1	CASRSTGQGNGYTF	TGTGCCAGCAGGTCAACGGGACAGGGTAATGGCTACACCTTC
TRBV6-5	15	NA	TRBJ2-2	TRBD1	CASSYDRGGSGELFF	TGTGCCAGCAGTTACGACAGGGGAGGTTCCGGGGAGCTGTTTTTT
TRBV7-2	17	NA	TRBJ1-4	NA	CASSTRGPHGANEKLFF	TGTGCCAGCAGCACCCGGGGACCCCATGGGGCCAATGAAAAACTGTTTTTT
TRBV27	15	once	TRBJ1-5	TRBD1	CASSPDREANQPQHF	TGTGCCAGCAGCCCGGACAGGGAGGCGAATCAGCCCCAGCATTTT
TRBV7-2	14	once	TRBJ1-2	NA	CASSLVVGGDGYTF	TGTGCCAGCAGCTTAGTTGTAGGGGGGGATGGCTACACCTTC
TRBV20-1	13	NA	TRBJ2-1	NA	CSARWTMYNEQFF	TGCAGTGCTAGGTGGACTATGTACAATGAGCAGTTCTTC
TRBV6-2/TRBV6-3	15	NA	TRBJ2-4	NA	CVSSYQGLAKNIQYF	TGTGTCAGCAGTTACCAGGGTCTAGCCAAAAACATTCAGTACTTC
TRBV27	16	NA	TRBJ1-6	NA	CASRFLNRAPNSPLHF	TGTGCCAGCAGATTTCTTAACCGGGCTCCTAATTCACCCCTCCACTTT
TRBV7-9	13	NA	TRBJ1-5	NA	CASSFGGSQPQHF	TGTGCCAGCAGCTTTGGTGGGAGCCAGCCCCAGCATTTT
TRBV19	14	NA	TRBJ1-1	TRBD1	CASTPGGGWTEAFF	TGTGCCAGTACTCCAGGGGGGGGTTGGACTGAAGCTTTCTTT
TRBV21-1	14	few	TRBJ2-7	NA	CASSKGPQPREQYF	TGTGCCAGCAGCAAGGGTCCCCAACCCCGCGAGCAGTACTTC
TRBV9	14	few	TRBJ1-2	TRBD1	CASSARTGAGGYTF	TGTGCCAGCAGCGCTAGGACAGGGGCGGGTGGCTACACCTTC
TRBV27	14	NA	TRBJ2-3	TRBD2	CASSFAGGADTQYF	TGTGCCAGCAGTTTCGCGGGAGGGGCCGATACGCAGTATTTT
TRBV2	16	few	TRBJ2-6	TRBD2	CASSPMRGTGANVLTF	TGTGCCAGCAGTCCCATGCGGGGGACTGGGGCCAACGTCCTGACTTTC
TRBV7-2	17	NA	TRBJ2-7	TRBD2	CASSPTSGRAYYNEQYF	TGTGCCAGCAGCCCGACTAGCGGGAGGGCCTACTACAATGAGCAGTACTTC
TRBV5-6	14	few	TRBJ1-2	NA	CASSLARVNYGYTF	TGTGCCAGCAGCTTGGCCAGGGTTAACTATGGCTACACCTTC
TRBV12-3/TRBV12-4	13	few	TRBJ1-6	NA	CASSSGQSSPLHF	TGTGCCAGCAGTTCAGGGCAGAGTTCACCCCTCCACTTT
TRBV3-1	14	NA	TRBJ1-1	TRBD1	CASSHMDRGTEAFF	TGTGCCAGCAGCCACATGGACAGGGGTACTGAAGCTTTCTTT
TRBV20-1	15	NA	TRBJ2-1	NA	CSARVVGQGNNEQFF	TGCAGTGCTAGAGTAGTAGGACAAGGAAACAATGAGCAGTTCTTC
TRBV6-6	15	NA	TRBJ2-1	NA	CASSYDRGGYNEQFF	TGTGCCAGCAGTTACGATAGGGGCGGTTACAATGAGCAGTTCTTC
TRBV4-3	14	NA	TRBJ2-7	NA	CASSQDEGKGEQYF	TGCGCCAGCAGCCAAGATGAGGGCAAGGGCGAGCAGTACTTC
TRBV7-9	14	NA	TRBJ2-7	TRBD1	CASSRPGQYYEQYF	TGTGCCAGCAGCCGTCCGGGACAGTACTACGAGCAGTACTTC
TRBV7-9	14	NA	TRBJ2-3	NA	CARGQISHTDTQYF	TGTGCCAGGGGTCAAATAAGCCACACAGATACGCAGTATTTT
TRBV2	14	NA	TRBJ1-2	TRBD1	CASSEGQGGYGYTF	TGTGCCAGCAGTGAGGGACAGGGAGGTTATGGCTACACCTTC
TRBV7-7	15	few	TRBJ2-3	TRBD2	CASSRSGGPTDTQYF	TGTGCTAGCAGCCGTAGCGGGGGGCCCACAGATACGCAGTATTTT
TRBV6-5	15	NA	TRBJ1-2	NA	CASRSPAREGGGYTF	TGTGCCAGCAGGTCCCCTGCCCGAGAGGGTGGTGGCTACACCTTC
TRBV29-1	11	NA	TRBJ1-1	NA	CSVEPGSAAFF	TGCAGCGTTGAACCGGGGTCGGCAGCTTTCTTT
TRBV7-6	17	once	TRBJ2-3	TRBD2	CASSFALAGSSTDTQYF	TGTGCCAGCAGCTTCGCTCTAGCGGGCTCTAGCACAGATACGCAGTATTTT
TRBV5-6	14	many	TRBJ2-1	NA	CASSLQGTYNEQFF	TGCGCCAGCTCCCTCCAGGGAACTTACAATGAGCAGTTCTTC
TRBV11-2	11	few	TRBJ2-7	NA	CASSLVGQQYF	TGTGCCAGCAGCTTAGTAGGGCAGCAGTACTTC
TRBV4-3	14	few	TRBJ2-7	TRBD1	CASSQAARGYEQYF	TGCGCCAGCAGCCAAGCGGCCAGGGGGTACGAGCAGTACTTC